The 5 T cell receptor beta chains in this list originate from one sample, sequenced in a study of T cell responses to AZD1222 COVID-19 vaccine. TCRdb keeps only in-frame clones here, not all; method: immunoSEQ multiplex PCR. The profile covers 95,000 to 150,000 clones, with 92% appearing a single time and roughly 7.9% taken by the ten largest. The specimen comprised peripheral blood, sampled 28 days after the second AZD1222 dose. These receptors originate from an adult who received the AZD1222 COVID-19 vaccine.

The genes are TRBV11-3 and TRBJ1-1; D may be TRBD1 (5 bases). V was cut by 4 bases and J by 5 bases, with 17 bases left in between. This CDR3 has 15 amino acids. Germline assignment: CDR1 SGHNT and CDR2 YENEEA. This CDR3 is CASSSGIGYRTEAFF. CDR3 DNA: TGTGCCAGCAGCTCAGGAATAGGATACAGGACTGAAGCTTTCTTT.

The V call is TRBV28, the J call TRBJ2-1; 8 bases fit TRBD1. Germline trimming cut 5 bases from V and 10 bases from J; bases unmatched to any gene: 13. The CDR3 has 15 residues. CDR1 is MDHEN, CDR2 SYDVKM, per germline. In DNA, the CDR3 is TGTGCCAGCAGTCCTCACAGGGGGTCGAGTGCGGAGCAGTTCTTC. Residues: CASSPHRGSSAEQFF.

The V call is TRBV28, the J call TRBJ1-6, with D unclear. The CDR3 spans 16 residues. Germline V gives CDR1 MDHEN, CDR2 SYDVKM. The V gene lost 6 bases and the J gene lost 5 bases, with 17 bases spanning the gap. The CDR3 nucleotides are TGTGCCAGCAGAAACCCGAACAACCCAAATAATTCACCCCTCCACTTT. Translating gives CASRNPNNPNNSPLHF. Supplemented by reference TRBV28 and TRBJ1-6, the full variable domain reads DVKVTQSSRYLVKRTGEKVFLECVQDMDHENMFWYRQDPGLGLRLIYFSYDVKMKEKGDIPEGYSVSREKKERFSLILESASTNQTSMYLCASRNPNNPNNSPLHFGNGTRLTVT.

CDR3 nucleotides: TGTGCCAGCAAAGGTGGGACAGGGGCAAGAGAGCAGTTCTTC. This sequence encodes CASKGGTGAREQFF. The chain uses TRBV2 and TRBJ2-1; TRBD1 matches at 10 bases. CDR1 and CDR2 (germline): SNHLY, FYNNEI. CDR3 length: 14 amino acids. The trim removed 7 bases at V and 10 bases at J, leaving 10 bases unmatched.

The V call is TRBV7-8, the J call TRBJ1-1; D not resolved. The CDR3 totals 15 residues. Germline CDR1 SGHVS, CDR2 FQNEAQ. Trimming took off 1 base at V and 1 base at J, with 10 bases between the two ends. Written as DNA, the CDR3 is TGTGCCAGCAGCTTAGTTAGGGCGGCGAACACTGAAGCTTTCTTT. Translation: CASSLVRAANTEAFF.